The 18 T cell receptor beta chains listed next were all sequenced from one sample in a study of TET2 disruption in CD19-targeted CAR T cells. Sequencing was performed with immunoSEQ multiplex PCR; in TCRdb, only in-frame clones are kept and a portion is missing. The sample holds around 27,000 clones. Treatment here: autologous CTL019 cells: CD19 CAR with 4-1BB and CD3 zeta domains. Their antigens remain unidentified. The source was CD8- CAR+ T cells sorted from cultured blood T cells, collected for CD19 CAR T cell therapy. Subset here: CD8-negative CAR-positive T cells from the infusion product. These receptors originate from a man between 65 and 79 years old with chronic lymphocytic leukemia.

This clone is deemed medium-sized by its frequency. The CDR3 is cut off 3 residues early in the read; its end comes from the germline J gene. The V gene is TRBV19, the J gene TRBJ1-6; maybe TRBD1 (6 bases). Germline assignment: CDR1 LNHDA and CDR2 SQIVND (reference sequence). Trimming left V 0 bases short and J 9 bases short, with 24 bases between. The CDR3 length is 19 residues. The CDR3 DNA, read in part, is TGTGCCAGTAGTATAGAAATCAGGGGACCGGGGTATCGTCCTTCACCC. Protein sequence: CASSIEIRGPGYRPSP. In full, the CDR3 reads CASSIEIRGPGYRPSPLHF.

A remark on this clone: The read is 3 residues too short to cover the CDR3 end, so that end is filled in from the germline J gene. This chain connects TRBV5-6 to TRBJ2-1, with D maybe TRBD2 (6 bases). Germline V gives CDR1 SGHDT, CDR2 YYEEEE. The length of the CDR3 is 13 residues. Trimming took off 5 bases at V and 9 bases at J, with 15 bases between the two ends. CDR3 sequence reads: CASRSTREAEQFF. Partial CDR3 DNA: TGTGCCAGCAGGTCGACTAGGGAGGCTGAG.

CDR3 DNA (partial): TGTGCCAGCAGTGTACAGGGACAAGAGACC. Protein product: CASSVQGQET. The whole CDR3 sequence is CASSVQGQETQYF. V usage is TRBV2 and J usage is TRBJ2-5, with TRBD1 as a possible D gene (6 bases). The read gets to within 3 residues of the CDR3 end, and the germline J gene fills in the rest. CDR1 and CDR2 (germline): SNHLY, FYNNEI. Trimming removed 4 bases from V and 2 bases from J, with 8 bases in between. The CDR3 length is 13 residues.

About this clone: The read halts 3 residues ahead of the CDR3 end, with the missing end drawn from the germline J gene. Other DNA variants within this sample encode the same CDR3. The chain uses TRBV19 and TRBJ1-2; D is unclear. Germline V lookup: CDR1 LNHDA, CDR2 SQIVND (reference sequence). The CDR3 contains 11 residues. The sequenced CDR3 bases are TGTGCCAGTAGTACCCGGGGTGGT. This codes for CASSTRGG. The full CDR3 protein is CASSTRGGYTF.

A note on this clone: The sequence runs out 3 residues before the end of the CDR3; the remainder is reconstructed from the germline J gene. The V and J genes are TRBV12-3 or TRBV12-4 and TRBJ2-3; 15 bases agree with TRBD2. V gave up 3 bases and J gave up 6 bases; unmatched junction bases: 10. This CDR3 contains 18 residues. CDR3 amino acids: CASSFGPGLAGGSDTQYF. Incomplete CDR3 DNA: TGTGCCAGCAGTTTTGGCCCCGGACTAGCGGGGGGGTCGGATACG.

Regarding this clone: Read coverage stops 3 residues before the CDR3 terminus; the germline J gene supplies the remainder. Other nucleotide sequences from this sample produce the same CDR3. The V and J genes are TRBV29-1 and TRBJ1-2, with D possibly matching TRBD1 (5 bases). The CDR3 loop spans 12 amino acids. CDR1 is SQVTM and CDR2 is ANQGSEA in the germline V gene. CDR3 bases read: TGCAGCGTCAGGAAAGGGGTCGCTGGT. It translates to CSVRKGVAG. The full CDR3 is CSVRKGVAGYTF.

In regard to this clone: Germline is not matched at one junction end, which may reflect a read error. The read ends 3 residues before the CDR3 terminus; that terminus is restored from the germline J gene. V usage is TRBV12-3 or TRBV12-4 and J usage is TRBJ1-1, with D hard to call. This CDR3 has 15 residues. The CDR3 loop reads CASRLGPGANTEAFF. The DNA read from the CDR3 is TGTGCCAGCAGATTAGGTCCAGGAGCGAACACTGAA.

On this clone itself: The CDR3 extends 3 residues past the end of the read, so its final part is completed from the germline J gene. The genes are TRBV7-6 and TRBJ2-2; possibly TRBD1 for D (5 bases). Trimming took 5 bases from V and 1 from J, leaving 17 bases between them. Germline V CDR1 and CDR2: SGHVS, FNYEAQ. The CDR3 has 17 residues. The DNA read from the CDR3 is TGTGCCAGCAGCCCCCGATACACAGGTCTGAACACCGGGGAG. Amino acids: CASSPRYTGLNTGE. The CDR3 in full is CASSPRYTGLNTGELFF.

With regard to this clone: The read ends 3 residues shy of where the CDR3 ends; the end is completed using the germline J gene. The rearrangement uses TRBV29-1 and TRBJ1-6; D not resolved. V lost 7 bases and J lost 8, with 18 bases in between. There are 14 residues in the CDR3. Germline lookup yields CDR1 SQVTM and CDR2 ANQGSEA. The sequenced part of the CDR3 DNA is TGCAGCGCCCGAAGTTCGGGGATTGATTCACCC. It is translated as CSARSSGIDSP. The complete CDR3 reads CSARSSGIDSPLHF.

As regards this clone: The read falls 3 residues short of the CDR3 end, and the missing part is taken from the germline J gene. This chain uses TRBV10-2 with TRBJ1-5; 8 bases align to TRBD1. Germline assignment: CDR1 WSHSY and CDR2 SAAADI. Losses at the gene ends were 6 bases for V and 5 bases for J; bases not matched to a gene: 0. The CDR3 totals 12 residues. Incomplete CDR3 DNA: TGCGCCAGCAGGACAGGGGATCAGCCC. It translates to CASRTGDQP. The whole CDR3 protein is CASRTGDQPQHF.

Concerning this clone: The CDR3 end lies 3 residues beyond the end of the read and is filled in from the germline J gene. V usage is TRBV10-1 and J usage is TRBJ1-6; 9 bases line up with TRBD1. The V gene end was trimmed by 8 bases and the J gene end by 8 bases; junction bases not matched to a gene: 7. CDR3 size: 14 residues. From germline, CDR1 is WNHNN and CDR2 SYGVQD (reference sequence). The CDR3 sequence: CASPDRGTHSPLHF. The part of the CDR3 DNA that was read is TGCGCCAGCCCGGACAGGGGTACACATTCACCC.

On this clone itself: From the germline J gene comes the end of the CDR3, since the read stops 3 residues before it. The chain has TRBV5-1 and TRBJ1-2; 7 bases line up with TRBD1. The CDR3 has 13 amino acids. Germline loops: CDR1 SGHRS, CDR2 YFSETQ. The covered CDR3 bases are TGCGCCAGCAGCTATAATAACAGGGGCGAC. Its protein is CASSYNNRGD. The complete CDR3 sequence is CASSYNNRGDYTF.

A word on this clone: With the read ending 3 residues before the CDR3 end, the germline J gene is used to fill in that end. J is TRBJ1-1 and V is TRBV20-1; unclear D gene. CDR1 is DFQATT and CDR2 is SNEGSKA in the germline V gene (reference sequence). This CDR3 has 12 amino acids. The sequenced part of the CDR3 DNA is TGCAGTGCTAGAGATCCCGGTATCGTC. Translated: CSARDPGIV. The entire CDR3 is CSARDPGIVAFF.

In the case of this clone: The read falls 3 residues short of the CDR3 end, and the missing part is taken from the germline J gene. This chain joins TRBV6-1 and TRBJ2-7; 9 bases are shared with TRBD1. Trimming took 4 bases from V and 6 from J; bases not matched to a gene: 10. The CDR3 is 15 residues long. Germline-derived CDR1 and CDR2 are MNHNS and SASEGT. CDR3 in amino acids: CASSALGQGGSEQYF. Incomplete CDR3 DNA: TGTGCCAGCAGTGCCCTGGGACAGGGAGGTTCCGAG.

The covered CDR3 bases are TGTGCCAGCAGTCTTATAGCGGGGGGGCCGAAGACC. Amino acid sequence: CASSLIAGGPKT. The entire CDR3 is CASSLIAGGPKTQYF. The V and J genes are TRBV13 and TRBJ2-5, with 11 bases identical to TRBD2. The observed sequence ends 3 residues before the CDR3 terminus, with the missing tail filled in from the germline J gene. CDR3 length equals 15 residues. With 6 bases clipped from V and 6 bases from J, the junction kept 9 bases outside the gene matches. Germline loops: CDR1 PRHDT, CDR2 FYEKMQ (reference sequence).

Worth noting for this clone: The read is 3 residues too short to cover the CDR3 end, so that end is filled in from the germline J gene. The chain links TRBV7-3 to TRBJ1-1; TRBD1 is a possible D gene (6 bases). Trimming took off 5 bases at V and 3 bases at J, with 10 bases between the two ends. CDR1 is SGHTA, CDR2 FQGTGA, per germline. The CDR3 has 13 residues. Incomplete CDR3 DNA: TGTGCCAGCAGCCCAGGGGTCGACACTGAA. Translation gives CASSPGVDTE. The entire CDR3 protein is CASSPGVDTEAFF.

On this clone itself: With the read ending 3 residues before the CDR3 end, the germline J gene is used to fill in that end. The genes are TRBV10-1 and TRBJ2-1; 7 positions match TRBD2. V dropped 0 bases and J dropped 6; count of bases not matched to a gene: 8. Germline-derived CDR1 and CDR2 are WNHNN and SYGVQD (reference sequence). This CDR3 region has 16 residues. The covered CDR3 bases are TGCGCCAGCAGTGAGTCGACACGGGGGGACCTCAATGAG. Protein: CASSESTRGDLNE. The whole CDR3 sequence reads CASSESTRGDLNEQFF.

The CDR3 reads CSARLQGTGANVLTF. The sequenced CDR3 bases are TGCAGTGCTAGACTACAGGGTACCGGGGCCAACGTC. V gene TRBV20-1 combines with J gene TRBJ2-6; TRBD1 might be the D (6 bases). The CDR3 end is not reached by the read, which stops 3 residues before it; the germline J gene fills it in. V lost 2 bases and J 4 bases, leaving 12 bases between the germline ends. This CDR3 spans 15 amino acids. Germline-derived CDR1 and CDR2 are DFQATT and SNEGSKA (reference sequence).